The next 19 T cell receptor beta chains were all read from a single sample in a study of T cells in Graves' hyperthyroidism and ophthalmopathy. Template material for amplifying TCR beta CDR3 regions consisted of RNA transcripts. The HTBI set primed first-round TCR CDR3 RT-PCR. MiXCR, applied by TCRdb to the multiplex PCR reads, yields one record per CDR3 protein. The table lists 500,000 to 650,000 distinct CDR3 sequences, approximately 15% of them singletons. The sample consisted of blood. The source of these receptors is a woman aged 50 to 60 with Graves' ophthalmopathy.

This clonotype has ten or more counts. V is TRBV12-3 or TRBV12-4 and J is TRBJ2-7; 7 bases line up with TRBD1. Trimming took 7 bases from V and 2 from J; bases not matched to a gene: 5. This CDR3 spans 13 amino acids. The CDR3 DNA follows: TGTGCCAGCACACGGACAGGACCCTACGAGCAGTACTTC. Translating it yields CASTRTGPYEQYF.

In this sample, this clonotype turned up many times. The CDR3 region has the DNA TGTGCCAGCAGCCGCCGGGAATCTGCGGGCGGCTACACCTTC. Its protein is CASSRRESAGGYTF. V gene TRBV3-1 combines with J gene TRBJ1-2; D remains ambiguous. The ends were cut back, 4 bases at V and 8 bases at J, with 17 bases in the middle. The CDR3 runs to 14 residues. Germline V gene lookup returns CDR1 LGHDT and CDR2 YNNKEL (reference sequence).

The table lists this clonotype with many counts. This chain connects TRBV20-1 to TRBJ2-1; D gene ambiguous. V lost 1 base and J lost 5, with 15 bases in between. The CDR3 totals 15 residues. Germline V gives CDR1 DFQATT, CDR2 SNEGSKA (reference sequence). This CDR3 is CSARVYRLQDNEQFF. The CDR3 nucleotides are TGCAGTGCTAGAGTGTACCGCCTTCAGGACAATGAGCAGTTCTTC.

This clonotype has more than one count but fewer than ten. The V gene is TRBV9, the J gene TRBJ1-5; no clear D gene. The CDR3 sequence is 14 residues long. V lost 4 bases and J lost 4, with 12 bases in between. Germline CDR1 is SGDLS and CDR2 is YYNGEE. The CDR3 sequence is CASSTSDGNQPQHF. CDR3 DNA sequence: TGTGCCAGCAGCACGAGCGATGGTAATCAGCCCCAGCATTTT.

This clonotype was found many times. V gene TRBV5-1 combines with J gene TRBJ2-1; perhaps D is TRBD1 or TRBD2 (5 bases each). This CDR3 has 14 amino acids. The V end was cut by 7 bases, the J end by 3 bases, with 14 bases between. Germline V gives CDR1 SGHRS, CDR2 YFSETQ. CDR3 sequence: CASAAGTGYNEQFF. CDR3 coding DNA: TGCGCCAGCGCGGCCGGGACGGGCTACAATGAGCAGTTCTTC.

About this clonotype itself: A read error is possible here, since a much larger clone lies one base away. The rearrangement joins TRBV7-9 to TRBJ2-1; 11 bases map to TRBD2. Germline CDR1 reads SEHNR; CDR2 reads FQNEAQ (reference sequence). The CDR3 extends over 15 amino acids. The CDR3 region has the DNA TGTGCCGGCAGCCTTACTAGCGGGAGCTCAAATGAGCAGTTCTTC. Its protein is CAGSLTSGSSNEQFF.

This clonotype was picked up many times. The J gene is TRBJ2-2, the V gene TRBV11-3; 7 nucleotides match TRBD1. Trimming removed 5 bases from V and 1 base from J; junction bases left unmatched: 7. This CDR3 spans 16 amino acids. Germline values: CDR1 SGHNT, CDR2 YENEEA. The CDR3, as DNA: TGTGCCAGCAGCCAAGGGACAGACTTGAACACCGGGGAGCTGTTTTTT. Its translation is CASSQGTDLNTGELFF.

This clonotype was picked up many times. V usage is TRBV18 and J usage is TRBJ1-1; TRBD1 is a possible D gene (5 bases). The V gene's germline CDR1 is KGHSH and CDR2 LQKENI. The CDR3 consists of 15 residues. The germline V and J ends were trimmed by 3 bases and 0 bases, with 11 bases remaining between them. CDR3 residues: CASSPGQAMNTEAFF. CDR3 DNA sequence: TGTGCCAGCTCACCGGGGCAAGCTATGAACACTGAAGCTTTCTTT.

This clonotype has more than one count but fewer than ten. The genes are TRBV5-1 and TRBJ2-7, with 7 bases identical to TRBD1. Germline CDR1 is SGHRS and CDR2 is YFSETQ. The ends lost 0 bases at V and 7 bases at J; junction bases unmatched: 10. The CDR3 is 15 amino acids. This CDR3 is CASSLGGTATSEQYF. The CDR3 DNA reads TGCGCCAGCAGCTTGGGTGGGACAGCGACCTCGGAGCAGTACTTC.

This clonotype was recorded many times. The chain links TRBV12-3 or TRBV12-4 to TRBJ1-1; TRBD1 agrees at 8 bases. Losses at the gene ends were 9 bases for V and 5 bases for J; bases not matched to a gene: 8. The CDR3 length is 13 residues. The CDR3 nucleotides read TGTGCCAGTCTCAGGGGGCTTGAAACTGAAGCTTTCTTT. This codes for CASLRGLETEAFF.

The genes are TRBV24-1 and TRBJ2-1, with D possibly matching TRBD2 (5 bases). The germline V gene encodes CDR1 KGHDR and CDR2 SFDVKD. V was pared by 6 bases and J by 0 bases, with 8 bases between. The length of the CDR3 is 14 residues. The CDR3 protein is CATSIGSSYNEQFF. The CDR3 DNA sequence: TGTGCCACCAGTATAGGGAGCTCCTACAATGAGCAGTTCTTC.

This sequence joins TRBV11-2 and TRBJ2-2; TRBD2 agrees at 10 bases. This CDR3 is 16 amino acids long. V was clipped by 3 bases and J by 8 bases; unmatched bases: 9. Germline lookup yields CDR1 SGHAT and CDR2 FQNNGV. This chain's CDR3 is CASSLSLAGVEGELFF. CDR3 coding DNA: TGTGCCAGCAGCTTGAGTCTAGCGGGAGTTGAGGGGGAGCTGTTTTTT.

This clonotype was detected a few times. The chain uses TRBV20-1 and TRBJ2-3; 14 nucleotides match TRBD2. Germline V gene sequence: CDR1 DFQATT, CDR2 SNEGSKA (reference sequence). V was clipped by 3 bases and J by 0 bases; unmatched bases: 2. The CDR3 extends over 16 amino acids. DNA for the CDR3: TGCAGTGCTAGGGGGACTAGCGGGAGCAGCACAGATACGCAGTATTTT. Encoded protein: CSARGTSGSSTDTQYF.

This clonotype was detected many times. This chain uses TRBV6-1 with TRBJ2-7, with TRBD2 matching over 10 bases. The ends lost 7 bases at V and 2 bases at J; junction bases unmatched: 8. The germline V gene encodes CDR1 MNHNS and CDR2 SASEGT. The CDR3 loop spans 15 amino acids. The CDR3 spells CASNPTSGPTYEQYF. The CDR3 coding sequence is TGTGCCAGCAATCCGACTAGCGGGCCAACCTACGAGCAGTACTTC.

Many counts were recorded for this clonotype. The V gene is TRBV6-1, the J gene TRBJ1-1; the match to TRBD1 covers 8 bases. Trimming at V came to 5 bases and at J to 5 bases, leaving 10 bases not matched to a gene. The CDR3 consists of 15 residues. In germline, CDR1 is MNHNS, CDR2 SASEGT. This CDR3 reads CASSPMTGVETEAFF. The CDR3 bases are TGTGCCAGCAGTCCAATGACAGGGGTCGAAACTGAAGCTTTCTTT.

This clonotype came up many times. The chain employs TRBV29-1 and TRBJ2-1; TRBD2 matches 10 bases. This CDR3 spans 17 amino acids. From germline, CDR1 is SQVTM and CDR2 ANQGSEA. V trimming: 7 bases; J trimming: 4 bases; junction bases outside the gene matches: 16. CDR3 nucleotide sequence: TGCAGCGCCCGGGACGGAGGACTAGCGGATCAATACAATGAGCAGTTCTTC. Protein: CSARDGGLADQYNEQFF.

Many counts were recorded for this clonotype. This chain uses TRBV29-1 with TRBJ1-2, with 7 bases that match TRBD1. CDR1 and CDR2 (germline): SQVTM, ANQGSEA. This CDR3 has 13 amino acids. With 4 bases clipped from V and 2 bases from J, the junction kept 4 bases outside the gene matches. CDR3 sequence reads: CSVGTGENYGYTF. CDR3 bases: TGCAGCGTTGGCACAGGGGAGAACTATGGCTACACCTTC. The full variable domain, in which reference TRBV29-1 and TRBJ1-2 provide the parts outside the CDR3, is SAVISQKPSRDICQRGTSLTIQCQVDSQVTMMFWYRQQPGQSLTLIATANQGSEATYESGFVIDKFPISRPNLTFSTLTVSNMSPEDSSIYLCSVGTGENYGYTFGSGTRLTVV.

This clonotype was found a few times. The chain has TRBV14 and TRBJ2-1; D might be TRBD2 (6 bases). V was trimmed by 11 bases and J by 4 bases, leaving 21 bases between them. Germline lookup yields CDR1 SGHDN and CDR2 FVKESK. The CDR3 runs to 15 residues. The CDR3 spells CAEARTGSTYNEQFF. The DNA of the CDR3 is TGTGCCGAGGCAAGGACCGGGAGTACTTACAATGAGCAGTTCTTC.

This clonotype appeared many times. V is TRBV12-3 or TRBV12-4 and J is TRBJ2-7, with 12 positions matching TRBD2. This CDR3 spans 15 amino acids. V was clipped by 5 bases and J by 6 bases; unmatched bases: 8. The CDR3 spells CASSGSPGLAGEQYF. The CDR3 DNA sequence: TGTGCCAGCAGTGGATCACCGGGACTAGCGGGCGAGCAGTACTTC.